What follows is one TCR beta chain and its context. The antigen is not known. Between the trimmed V and J ends, which lost 10 bases and 5 bases, there was a span of 17 bases. CDR3 length equals 13 residues. Germline CDR1 SNHLY, CDR2 FYNNEI. Libraries were prepared by immunoSEQ multiplex PCR; TCRdb keeps only in-frame clonotypes and omits some of them. The sample consists of some 90,000 clones, around 89% of them appearing once. The data are from a study of identifying expanded T cells in peripheral blood. No infections or other immune events were documented during collection. Study findings and constraints: Technical replicates showed around 1.1 changed clones; roughly two weeks 15 to 20; four weeks 19. Across healthy donors, higher total template counts meant significantly greater approximately two-week count variance.

This sequence originates from a person between 18 and 69 years old in good health. The sample comprised blood. The rearrangement links TRBV2 to TRBJ2-5, with D perhaps matching TRBD1 (6 bases). The CDR3 loop reads CATSPQGRETQYF. DNA of the CDR3: TGTGCCACCTCGCCACAGGGAAGGGAGACCCAGTACTTC.